This T cell receptor (beta chain) was captured in a study of OX40 agonist ivuxolimab in advanced cancers. Whole-study context: Patients received ivuxolimab, an agonistic anti-OX40 (CD134) antibody. Regarding the study as a whole: At 0.1-3.0 mg/kg, partial responders had clonal expansion among the lowest observed.

Trimming removed 2 bases from V and 4 bases from J; junction bases left unmatched: 2. CDR3 size: 16 residues. The germline gives CDR1 SGHTA, CDR2 FQGTGA. This table comes from immunoSEQ multiplex PCR, and its TCRdb copy is limited to in-frame clones, with some not included. The sample includes fewer than 80,000 clones, around 83% of them seen just once. Comments on this clone: Its antigen is not known.

The chain is built from TRBV7-3 and TRBJ2-3; TRBD2 matches 14 bases. The receptor was isolated from an adult with an advanced solid tumor such as melanoma, head and neck, liver or kidney cancer. This material consisted of CD4+ or CD8+ T cells sorted from blood, taken in a trial of the OX40 agonist ivuxolimab. Here the CDR3 DNA reads TGTGCCAGCAGCTTATCGACTAGCGGGGGGGCAGATACGCAGTATTTT. This gives the protein CASSLSTSGGADTQYF.